A single TCR beta chain is shown here with its context. Its antigen is currently unknown. V lost 4 bases, J lost 1 base, and 5 bases stayed unmatched. This CDR3 has 16 residues. Germline V CDR1 and CDR2: ENHRY, SYGVKD. The material for each subset, its genomic DNA, was split evenly across several immunoSEQ plates. The quantity of DNA used in unsorted PBMC replicate PCRs was around 300 ng, corresponding to around 32,000 T cell genomes. With ten immunoSEQ deep assay plates, unsorted PBMC DNA underwent sequencing. Assay: immunoSEQ multiplex PCR; the TCRdb copy retains only in-frame clones and omits some. The table includes fewer than 550,000 clones, 60% to 80% detected once. The data are from a study of shared clonotypes between healthy human individuals. Findings of the study overall: Only blood was sampled; tissue repertoires likely differ.

The sequencing sample was made of PBMCs. The V gene is TRBV10-3, the J gene TRBJ2-2, with 8 bases identical to TRBD2. The receptor's source is a woman in her thirties or forties in good health. Some clones in this sample may be carry-over from other donors' samples. The CDR3 nucleotides read TGTGCCATCAGTGTAAGCCTAGCGGGGAACACCGGGGAGCTGTTTTTT. Its translation: CAISVSLAGNTGELFF.